This TCR beta chain was sequenced for a study of T cell repertoires in cytomegalovirus infection. On the study more broadly: It was the public TCR beta signatures that indicated both CMV infection and matching HLA type. General study results and limits: Clonotype analysis showed dominance of the ex vivo response by HLA-C-restricted CMV-specific TCR beta clonotypes. Summed public TCR beta family frequency identified CMV carriers bearing the relevant HLA.

As regards this clonotype: Its specificity is unknown.

The CDR3 extends over 13 amino acids. The V gene's germline CDR1 is MNHNS and CDR2 SASEGT. V lost 1 base, J lost 2 bases, and 3 bases lay in between. From the reads, TCRdb called clonotypes with MiXCR, one entry per CDR3 protein. The sample records about 160,000 distinct CDR3 sequences, about 22% being singletons. The chain couples TRBV6-1 to TRBJ2-1; unclear D gene. The clonotype was recovered from a human donor in good health (CMV status not recorded). Some clones in this sample may be carry-over from other donors' samples. Sequencing used CD8+ T cells from cultured PBMCs, obtained from culture after CMV antigen stimulation. The CDR3 DNA follows: TGTGCCAGCAGTGAAGGTCCCTACAATGAGCAGTTCTTC. Its translation: CASSEGPYNEQFF.